The present T cell receptor beta chain was sequenced within a study of blood T cell repertoires in COVID-19. Overall study context: Sample material is recorded as cDNA or gDNA derived from T cells, B-cell-depleted T cells, or PBMCs.

This clone was detected a few times. The CDR3 contains 16 residues. The trim removed 7 bases at V and 8 bases at J, leaving 15 bases unmatched. Germline CDR1 and CDR2: MGHRA and YSYEKL. Profiling relied on immunoSEQ multiplex PCR, and the TCRdb table lists in-frame clones only, not all of them. The top ten clones hold approximately 15% of a sample with about 59,000 clones, about 93% of them seen once. The source material was peripheral blood. The sequence came from an elderly man with acute or convalescent COVID-19. The chain carries TRBV4-1 and TRBJ2-1, with TRBD1 matching over 9 bases. The CDR3 sequence is CASTPREQGAIDEQFF. The CDR3 DNA is TGCGCCAGCACCCCCCGGGAACAGGGGGCTATCGATGAGCAGTTCTTC.